Below are 8 T cell receptor beta chains sequenced from a single sample in a study of metastatic and nonmetastatic thyroid tumors. MiXCR re-clonotyped the PCR reads for TCRdb. Among around 30,000 clones listed, 15% to 20% were seen once. Thyroid surgery took place with no prior treatment in any patient. Material: blood. The receptors derive from a female donor with papillary thyroid cancer or a benign thyroid nodule (not recorded which). Some clones in this sample may be carry-over from other donors' samples.

This clone was counted many times. The chain employs TRBV7-2 and TRBJ1-2; a possible D gene is TRBD1 (5 bases). V dropped 6 bases and J dropped 2 bases, with 16 bases sitting between them. Germline V gene lookup returns CDR1 SGHTA and CDR2 FQGNSA. This CDR3 contains 15 residues. For the CDR3, the DNA is TGTGCCAGCAGTGACGGACATGGGAGCAACTATGGCTACACCTTC. Translation: CASSDGHGSNYGYTF.

This clone was seen ten or more times. This sample also contains other DNA sequences that code for the same CDR3. The CDR3 spells CASSAYSGRASGANVLTF. The CDR3 coding sequence is TGTGCCAGCAGCGCCTATAGCGGGAGGGCTTCTGGGGCCAACGTCCTGACTTTC. J is TRBJ2-6 and V is TRBV9, with 11 bases lining up with TRBD2. CDR1 is SGDLS, CDR2 YYNGEE, per germline. The trim removed 3 bases at V and 1 base at J, leaving 6 bases unmatched. The CDR3 consists of 18 residues.

This clone showed up many times. The chain carries TRBV10-1 and TRBJ1-1, with a weak D call TRBD1 (6 bases). Per the germline V gene, CDR1 is WNHNN and CDR2 is SYGVQD (reference sequence). V shed 2 bases and J shed 2 bases, with 9 bases lying between them. The CDR3 extends over 14 amino acids. The DNA for the CDR3 is TGCGCCAGCAGTGAGACCAGGGGAAACACTGAAGCTTTCTTT. This encodes CASSETRGNTEAFF.

This clone was recorded many times. The chain links TRBV9 to TRBJ1-5; 7 bases are shared with TRBD1. The germline V gene has CDR1 SGDLS and CDR2 YYNGEE. The V segment lost 4 bases and the J segment 9 bases; nucleotides outside the gene matches: 7. The CDR3 spans 13 residues. The DNA of the CDR3 is TGTGCCAGCAGCATGGACAGGTTCGGGCCCCAGCATTTT. It encodes CASSMDRFGPQHF.

CDR3: CASISSQGRGNQPQHF. DNA for the CDR3: TGTGCCAGCATTTCTTCCCAGGGAAGGGGCAATCAGCCCCAGCATTTT. This chain joins TRBV28 and TRBJ1-5; a weak D match, TRBD1 (5 bases). There are 16 residues in the CDR3. The germline gives CDR1 MDHEN, CDR2 SYDVKM. V was shortened by 7 bases and J by 2 bases, with 18 bases between the two germline ends.

As DNA, the CDR3 is TGTGCCAGCAGCGTACGACCGGGAGGAGGGGATGAGCAGTTCTTC. This translates into CASSVRPGGGDEQFF. The gene calls are TRBV9 and TRBJ2-1, with 7 positions matching TRBD2. The CDR3 runs to 15 residues. CDR1 and CDR2 (germline): SGDLS, YYNGEE. J lost 8 bases, V lost 1 base, and 9 bases had no gene match.

This clone was found many times. The rearrangement uses TRBV5-1 and TRBJ2-5; weak D call: TRBD1 (8 bases). Germline assignment: CDR1 SGHRS and CDR2 YFSETQ. This CDR3 is 14 amino acids long. V was pared by 1 base and J by 4 bases, with 11 bases between. The CDR3 region has the DNA TGCGCCAGCAGCTTGACAGGGGGGGGAGAGACCCAGTACTTC. Translation: CASSLTGGGETQYF.

This clone was counted at least ten times. This CDR3 is CASTPGQGSRAQYF. CDR3 nucleotide sequence: TGTGCCAGCACGCCGGGACAGGGTTCGAGGGCGCAGTATTTT. This chain uses TRBV2 with TRBJ2-3; 9 bases fit TRBD1. Germline V lookup: CDR1 SNHLY, CDR2 FYNNEI. V lost 7 bases and J lost 10; bases outside the gene matches: 12. The CDR3 contains 14 residues. Complete variable domain (other parts from reference TRBV2 and TRBJ2-3): EPEVTQTPSHQVTQMGQEVILRCVPISNHLYFYWYRQILGQKVEFLVSFYNNEISEKSEIFDDQFSVERPDGSNFTLKIRSTKLEDSAMYFCASTPGQGSRAQYFGPGTRLTVL.